The rows below give T cell receptor beta chains drawn from one sample of a study of identifying expanded T cells in peripheral blood. Clones were read by immunoSEQ multiplex PCR, and TCRdb kept only the in-frame ones, dropping some. This sample yields about 85,000 clones, of which around 89% are seen a single time; under 20% belongs to the top ten. Source material: blood. These receptors were taken from a person aged 18-70 years in good health. CDR3s include the opening cysteine and the closing phenylalanine or tryptophan. A D gene is named only where the DNA matches it firmly. Only part of the rows carry a size: once, few, many, or a class if the clone is expanded.

j_gene | v_gene | d_gene | abundance | CDR3nt | CDR3aa
TRBJ1-2 | TRBV5-6 | NA | NA | TGTGCCAGCAGCTTGCAGGGCGTCCTTTCGGGCTACACCTTC | CASSLQGVLSGYTF
TRBJ1-3 | TRBV11-2 | TRBD1 | once | TGTGCCAGCAGCTTAGGTGCCAGGGGGATCGGAAACACCATATATTTT | CASSLGARGIGNTIYF
TRBJ1-5 | TRBV6-1 | NA | NA | TGTGCCAGCAGTGAAGCCGGGGGGGGGCAGCATTTT | CASSEAGGGQHF
TRBJ2-1 | TRBV5-4 | TRBD2 | NA | TGTGCCAGCAGCTTGGGTGCTAGCGGGGGCTCGAGGGTGAATGAGCAGTTCTTC | CASSLGASGGSRVNEQFF
TRBJ2-3 | TRBV10-1 | NA | NA | TGCGCCAGCAGTAACGACGGGAGCCCAGATACGCAGTATTTT | CASSNDGSPDTQYF
TRBJ1-1 | TRBV7-9 | NA | NA | TGTGCCAGCAGCTTAGTCGGGGGCGGGGAGGGCACTGAAGCTTTCTTT | CASSLVGGGEGTEAFF
TRBJ1-2 | TRBV5-1 | TRBD1 | NA | TGCGCCAGCAGCTTGGCGGGCGACAGGGGATCTGACACCTTC | CASSLAGDRGSDTF
TRBJ2-2 | TRBV13 | NA | NA | TGTGCCAGCAGCTTAGGGGCTAGAAGCGCCACCGGGGAGCTGTTTTTT | CASSLGARSATGELFF
TRBJ1-1 | TRBV14 | NA | NA | TGTGCCAGCAGCCTCGGGACTGAAGCTTTCTTT | CASSLGTEAFF
TRBJ1-3 | TRBV5-1 | NA | few | TGCGCCAGCAGCTTGTCTCACAGCTCTGGAAACACCATATATTTT | CASSLSHSSGNTIYF
TRBJ1-2 | TRBV29-1 | NA | NA | TGCAGCGTTGAAGATGGCGGTAACTATGGCTACACCTTC | CSVEDGGNYGYTF
TRBJ1-4 | TRBV4-3 | TRBD1 | NA | TGCGCCAGCAGCCGTGAGGTAGACAGGGTCAGCGAAAAACTGTTTTTT | CASSREVDRVSEKLFF
TRBJ2-3 | TRBV7-9 | NA | NA | TGTGCCAGCACCCAGAGCACAGATACGCAGTATTTT | CASTQSTDTQYF
TRBJ1-3 | TRBV18 | NA | once | TGTGCCAGCTCCGAGGGTCGCTCTGGAAACACCATATATTTT | CASSEGRSGNTIYF
TRBJ1-3 | TRBV29-1 | NA | NA | TGCAGCGTTGTGCCAGGCCGCTCTGGAAACACCATATATTTT | CSVVPGRSGNTIYF
TRBJ2-7 | TRBV18 | TRBD1 | NA | TGTGCCAGCTCACCAAACAGGGGGACAGGGGGTTCCGAGCAGTACTTC | CASSPNRGTGGSEQYF
TRBJ1-2 | TRBV29-1 | NA | NA | TGCAGCGTTGATTCGGACACGCGTGGCTACACCTTC | CSVDSDTRGYTF
TRBJ2-1 | TRBV5-4 | TRBD2 | NA | TGTGCCAGCAGCTTGGACCTAGCGGGGCTGAATGAGCAGTTCTTC | CASSLDLAGLNEQFF
TRBJ2-4 | TRBV5-4 | NA | NA | TGTGCCAGCAGCGCTGAAGGGGGAGGGATTCAGTACTTC | CASSAEGGGIQYF
TRBJ1-1 | TRBV7-9 | NA | NA | TGTGCCAGCAGCCCCGAACCAGGGTCGGGCACTGAAGCTTTCTTT | CASSPEPGSGTEAFF
TRBJ2-3 | TRBV25-1 | TRBD1 | NA | TGTGCCAGCAGCAAGACAGGGACAGATACGCAGTATTTT | CASSKTGTDTQYF